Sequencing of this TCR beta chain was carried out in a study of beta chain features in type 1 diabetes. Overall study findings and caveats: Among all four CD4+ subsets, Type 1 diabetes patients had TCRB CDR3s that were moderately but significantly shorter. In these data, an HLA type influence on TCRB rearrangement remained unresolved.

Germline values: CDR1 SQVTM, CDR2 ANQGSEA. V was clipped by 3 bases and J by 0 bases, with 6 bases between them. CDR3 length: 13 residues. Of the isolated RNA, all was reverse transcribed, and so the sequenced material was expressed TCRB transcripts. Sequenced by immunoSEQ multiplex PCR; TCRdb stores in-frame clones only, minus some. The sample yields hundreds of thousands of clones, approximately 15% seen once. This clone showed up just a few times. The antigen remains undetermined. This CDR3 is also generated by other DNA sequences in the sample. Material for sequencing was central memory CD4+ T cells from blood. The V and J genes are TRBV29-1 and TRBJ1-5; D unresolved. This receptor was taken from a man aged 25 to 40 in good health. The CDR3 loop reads CSVEENSNQPQHF. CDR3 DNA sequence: TGCAGCGTTGAGGAAAATAGCAATCAGCCCCAGCATTTT.